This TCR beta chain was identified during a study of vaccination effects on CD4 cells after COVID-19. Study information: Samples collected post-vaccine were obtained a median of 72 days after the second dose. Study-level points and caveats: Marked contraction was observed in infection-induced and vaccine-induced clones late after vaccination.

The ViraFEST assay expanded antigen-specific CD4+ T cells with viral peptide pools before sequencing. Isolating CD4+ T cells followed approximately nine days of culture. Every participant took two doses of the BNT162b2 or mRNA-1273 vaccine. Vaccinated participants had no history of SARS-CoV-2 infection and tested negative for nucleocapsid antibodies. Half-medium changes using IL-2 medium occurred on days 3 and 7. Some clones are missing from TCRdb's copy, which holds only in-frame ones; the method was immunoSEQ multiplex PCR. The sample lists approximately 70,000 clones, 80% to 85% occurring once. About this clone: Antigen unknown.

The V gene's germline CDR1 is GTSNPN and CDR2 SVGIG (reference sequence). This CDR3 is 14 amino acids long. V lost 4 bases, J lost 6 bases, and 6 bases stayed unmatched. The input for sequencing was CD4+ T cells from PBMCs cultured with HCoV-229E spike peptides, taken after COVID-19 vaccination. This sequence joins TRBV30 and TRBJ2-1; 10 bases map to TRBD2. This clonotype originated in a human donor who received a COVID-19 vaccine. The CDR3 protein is CAWNTGTSVNEQFF. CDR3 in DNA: TGTGCCTGGAACACCGGGACTAGCGTCAATGAGCAGTTCTTC.